This TCR beta chain was captured in a study of blood T cell repertoires in COVID-19. V lost 4 bases and J lost 7; bases outside the gene matches: 8. This CDR3 comprises 15 residues. CDR1 is SGDLS, CDR2 YYNGEE, per germline. Profiled with immunoSEQ multiplex PCR; TCRdb holds only in-frame clones, not every one. The sample lists tens of thousands of clones; less than 90% were seen once. The sequence was collected from a man in his sixties with active or convalescent COVID-19. The source material was peripheral blood. The rearrangement uses TRBV9 and TRBJ1-6, with 7 bases lining up with TRBD1. CDR3 protein: CASSLGEGGNSPLHF. The CDR3 DNA is TGTGCCAGCAGCCTCGGGGAAGGGGGCAATTCACCCCTCCACTTT. Drawing the rest from reference TRBV9 and TRBJ1-6, the complete variable domain is DSGVTQTPKHLITATGQRVTLRCSPRSGDLSVYWYQQSLDQGLQFLIQYYNGEERAKGNILERFSAQQFPDLHSELNLSSLELGDSALYFCASSLGEGGNSPLHFGNGTRLTVT.